The T cell receptor (beta chain) described here comes from a study of graft-versus-host responses after intestinal transplantation. Whole-study context: Those transplanted obtained multivisceral, liver-intestinal, or isolated intestinal grafts.

Comments on this clone: Its specificity is not known.

Study outcomes and limitations: Within the allografts of patients who had graft-donor T cell macrochimerism, graft-versus-host to host-versus-graft clonal ratios were high. GvH clones detected in recipient marrow included some appearing first in ileum or blood. Declines in HvG clones occurring early post-transplant were associated with peak circulating GvH clone levels.

The repertoire was sequenced with immunoSEQ multiplex PCR; TCRdb's copy has only in-frame clones and lacks some. The sample comprises about 78,000 clones, around nine tenths of which are singletons, and 7.5% to 8.5% rests with the top ten. The material was unstimulated CD8+ T cells sorted from spleen or lymph node cells, obtained before transplant. The clonotype comes from a human donor who was the organ donor for an intestinal transplant.

Here the CDR3 DNA reads TGTGCCAGCATTCTCGGTGAAGGCCGGGTTGGCTACACCTTC. This codes for CASILGEGRVGYTF. The chain is built from TRBV2 and TRBJ1-2; D unclear. The CDR3 spans 14 residues. V was clipped by 7 bases and J by 7 bases, with 19 bases between them. The germline gives CDR1 SNHLY, CDR2 FYNNEI.